This T cell receptor beta chain was sequenced in a study of blood T cell repertoires in COVID-19. Across the study: There were acute and convalescent COVID-19 samples, and they came from the United States, Italy and Spain. Nucleic acid was either cDNA or gDNA, and it came from T cells, B-cell-depleted T cells, or PBMCs.

Original handling: Estimates of nucleated cell counts were drawn from the amplification of reference gene primers. The repertoire was sequenced with immunoSEQ multiplex PCR; TCRdb's copy has only in-frame clones and lacks some. V, J and clone size are those of that table, while D and trimming were read from the DNA. The sample lists 150,000 or so clones, 75% to 90% seen once, with roughly 13% in the top ten. Patients from Seattle were sampled longitudinally, starting during active infection. The CDR3 spans 12 residues. V shed 2 bases and J shed 4 bases, with 8 bases lying between them. CDR1 GTSNPN and CDR2 SVGIG come from the germline V gene (reference sequence).

This chain links TRBV30 with TRBJ1-2; D is undetermined. The sequence came from a man aged 18 to 30 with COVID-19, enrolled during active disease. The specimen sequenced was peripheral blood. Here the CDR3 DNA reads TGTGCCTGGAGTCCAGACTCCTATGGCTACACCTTC. Protein product: CAWSPDSYGYTF.